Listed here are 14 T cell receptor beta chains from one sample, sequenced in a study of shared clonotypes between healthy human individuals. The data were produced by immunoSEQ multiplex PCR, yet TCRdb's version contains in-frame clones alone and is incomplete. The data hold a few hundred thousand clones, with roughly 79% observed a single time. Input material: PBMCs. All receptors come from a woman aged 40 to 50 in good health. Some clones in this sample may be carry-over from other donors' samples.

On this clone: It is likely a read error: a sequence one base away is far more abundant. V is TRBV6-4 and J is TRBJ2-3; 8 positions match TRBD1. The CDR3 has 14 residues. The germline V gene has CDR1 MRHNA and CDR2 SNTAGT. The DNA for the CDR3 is TGTACCAGCAGTGACTCGACAGGGGCAGATACGCAGTATTTT. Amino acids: CTSSDSTGADTQYF.

CDR3 sequence: CASSLRAGGGNRATNEKLFF. As DNA, the CDR3 is TGTGCCAGCAGTTTAAGGGCAGGCGGGGGGAACCGAGCAACTAATGAAAAACTGTTTTTT. This sequence joins TRBV27 and TRBJ1-4, with D perhaps matching TRBD1 (5 bases). V lost 2 bases and J lost 0, with 22 bases in between. The CDR3 length is 20 residues. Germline V gene data show CDR1 as MNHEY and CDR2 as SMNVEV (reference sequence).

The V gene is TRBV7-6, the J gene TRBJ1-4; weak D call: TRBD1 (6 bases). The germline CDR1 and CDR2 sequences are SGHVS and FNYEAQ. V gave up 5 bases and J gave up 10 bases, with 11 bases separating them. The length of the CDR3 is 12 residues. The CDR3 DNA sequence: TGTGCCAGCAGCAACCAGGGGACAAAACTGTTTTTT. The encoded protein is CASSNQGTKLFF.

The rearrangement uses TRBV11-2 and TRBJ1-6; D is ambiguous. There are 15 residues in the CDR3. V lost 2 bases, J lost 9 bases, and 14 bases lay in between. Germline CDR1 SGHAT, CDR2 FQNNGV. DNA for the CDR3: TGTGCCAGCAGCTTATGGGCCACACGTAGTTCACCCCTCCACTTT. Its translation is CASSLWATRSSPLHF. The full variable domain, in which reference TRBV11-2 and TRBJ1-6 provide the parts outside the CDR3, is EAGVAQSPRYKIIEKRQSVAFWCNPISGHATLYWYQQILGQGPKLLIQFQNNGVVDDSQLPKDRFSAERLKGVDSTLKIQPAKLEDSAVYLCASSLWATRSSPLHFGNGTRLTVT.

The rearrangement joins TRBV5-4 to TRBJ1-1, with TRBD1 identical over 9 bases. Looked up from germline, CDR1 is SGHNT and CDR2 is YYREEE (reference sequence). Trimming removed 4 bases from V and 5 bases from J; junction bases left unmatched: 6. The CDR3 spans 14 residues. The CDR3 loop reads CASSHRDRVTEAFF. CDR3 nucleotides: TGTGCCAGCAGCCACCGGGACAGGGTGACTGAAGCTTTCTTT.

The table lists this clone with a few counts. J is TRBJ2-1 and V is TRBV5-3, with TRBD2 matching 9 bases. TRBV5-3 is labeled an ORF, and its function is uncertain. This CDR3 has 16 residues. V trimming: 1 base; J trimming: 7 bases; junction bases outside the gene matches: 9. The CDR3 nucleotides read TGTGCCAGAAGCTTGTCTAAGCGGGAGGAGGGGAATGAGCAGTTCTTC. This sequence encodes CARSLSKREEGNEQFF.

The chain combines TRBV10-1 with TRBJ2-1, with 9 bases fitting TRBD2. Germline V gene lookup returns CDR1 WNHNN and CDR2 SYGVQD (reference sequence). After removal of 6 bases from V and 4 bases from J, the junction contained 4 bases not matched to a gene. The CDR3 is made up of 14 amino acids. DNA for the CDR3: TGCGCCAGCAGCTCGCTAGCGGGGTACAATGAGCAGTTCTTC. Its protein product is CASSSLAGYNEQFF.

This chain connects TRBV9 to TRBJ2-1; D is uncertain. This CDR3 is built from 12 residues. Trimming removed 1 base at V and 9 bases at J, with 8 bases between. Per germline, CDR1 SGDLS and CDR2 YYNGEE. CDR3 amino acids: CASSVRSGEQFF. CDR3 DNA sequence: TGTGCCAGCAGCGTACGCTCGGGTGAGCAGTTCTTC.

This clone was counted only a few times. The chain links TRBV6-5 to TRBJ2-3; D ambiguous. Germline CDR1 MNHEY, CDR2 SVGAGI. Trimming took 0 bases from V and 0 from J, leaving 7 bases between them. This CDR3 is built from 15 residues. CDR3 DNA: TGTGCCAGCAGTTACTCATGGGCTAGCACAGATACGCAGTATTTT. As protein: CASSYSWASTDTQYF.

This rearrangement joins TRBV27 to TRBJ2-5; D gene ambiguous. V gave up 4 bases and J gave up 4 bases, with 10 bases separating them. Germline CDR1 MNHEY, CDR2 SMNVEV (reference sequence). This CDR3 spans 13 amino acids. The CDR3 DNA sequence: TGTGCCAGCAGTTCACTGGCGACAGAGACCCAGTACTTC. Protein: CASSSLATETQYF.

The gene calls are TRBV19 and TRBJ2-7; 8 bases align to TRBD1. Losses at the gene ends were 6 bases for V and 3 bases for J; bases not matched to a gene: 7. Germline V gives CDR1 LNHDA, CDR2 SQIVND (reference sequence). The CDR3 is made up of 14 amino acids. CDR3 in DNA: TGTGCCAGTAGCTCCCGGACAGGGAACTACGAGCAGTACTTC. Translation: CASSSRTGNYEQYF.

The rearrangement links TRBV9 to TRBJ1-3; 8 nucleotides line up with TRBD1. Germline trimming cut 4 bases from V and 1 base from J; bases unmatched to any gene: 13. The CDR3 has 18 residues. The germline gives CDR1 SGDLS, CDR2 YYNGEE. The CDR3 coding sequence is TGTGCCAGCAGCACCCACGACAGGGGATCGGGATCTGGAAACACCATATATTTT. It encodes CASSTHDRGSGSGNTIYF.

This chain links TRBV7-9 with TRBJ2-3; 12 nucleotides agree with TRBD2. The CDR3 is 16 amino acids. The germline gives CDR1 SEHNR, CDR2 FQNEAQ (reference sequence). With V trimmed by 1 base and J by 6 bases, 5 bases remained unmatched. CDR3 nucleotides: TGTGCCAGCAGCTTAGGACTAGCGGGAGATATGGATACGCAGTATTTT. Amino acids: CASSLGLAGDMDTQYF. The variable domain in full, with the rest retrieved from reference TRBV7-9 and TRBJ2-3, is DTGVSQNPRHKITKRGQNVTFRCDPISEHNRLYWYRQTLGQGPEFLTYFQNEAQLEKSRLLSDRFSAERPKGSFSTLEIQRTEQGDSAMYLCASSLGLAGDMDTQYFGPGTRLTVL.

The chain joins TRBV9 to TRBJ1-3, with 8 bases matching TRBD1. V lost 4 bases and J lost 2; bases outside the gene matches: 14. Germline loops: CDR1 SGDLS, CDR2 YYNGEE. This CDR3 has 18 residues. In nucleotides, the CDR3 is TGTGCCAGCAGCCTCACGGGGGGACAGGCGGGACCTGGAAACACCATATATTTT. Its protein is CASSLTGGQAGPGNTIYF.